A single TCR beta chain is shown here with its context. TCRdb called the 5' RACE reads again in MiXCR, with one record for every CDR3 protein. The sample holds 530,000 or so distinct CDR3 sequences, roughly 17% seen once. The record originates from a study of T-cell memory formation after mild COVID-19. Per germline, CDR1 MNHEY and CDR2 SVGAGI. This CDR3 has 13 amino acids. V gave up 4 bases and J gave up 5 bases, with 11 bases separating them. This receptor was obtained from an adult woman who had mild COVID-19 (a few samples of this study predate the infection). Cell type and time point are not known. This chain uses TRBV6-5 with TRBJ1-1; maybe TRBD1 (5 bases). The sample consisted of PBMCs or a T cell subset sorted from them (not recorded which). The CDR3 here is CASSSIWGTEAFF. Here the CDR3 DNA reads TGTGCCAGCAGTTCGATCTGGGGGACTGAAGCTTTCTTT.